The present T cell receptor (beta chain) was sequenced within a study of tumor-infiltrating lymphocytes in oesophageal squamous cell carcinoma. V gave up 5 bases and J gave up 9 bases; unmatched junction bases: 5. The CDR3 consists of 14 residues. Per the germline V gene, CDR1 is LGHDT and CDR2 is YNNKEL (reference sequence). TCRdb redid the calling of the PCR reads with MiXCR, one entry per CDR3 protein. The table records 15,000 to 20,000 distinct CDR3 sequences, roughly 40% of them present only once. This clonotype was picked up many times. The sequenced sample was esophageal tumor tissue. This chain joins TRBV3-1 and TRBJ2-1; TRBD2 agrees at 12 bases. The sequence was obtained from a male donor with esophageal squamous cell carcinoma. The CDR3 protein is CASSSRLAGAEQFF. The CDR3 region has the DNA TGTGCCAGCAGCTCTAGACTAGCGGGAGCTGAGCAGTTCTTC.